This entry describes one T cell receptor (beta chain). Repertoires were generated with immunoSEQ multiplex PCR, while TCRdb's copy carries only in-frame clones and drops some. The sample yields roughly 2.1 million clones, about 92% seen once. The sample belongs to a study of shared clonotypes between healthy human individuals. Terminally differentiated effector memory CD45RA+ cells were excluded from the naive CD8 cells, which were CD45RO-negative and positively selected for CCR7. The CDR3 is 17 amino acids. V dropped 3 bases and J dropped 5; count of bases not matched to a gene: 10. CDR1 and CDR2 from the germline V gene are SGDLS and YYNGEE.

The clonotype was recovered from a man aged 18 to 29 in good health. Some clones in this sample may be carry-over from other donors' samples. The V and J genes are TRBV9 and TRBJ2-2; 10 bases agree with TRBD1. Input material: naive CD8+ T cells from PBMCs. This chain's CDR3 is CASSAPRDRGWTGELFF. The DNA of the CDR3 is TGTGCCAGCAGCGCCCCCCGGGACAGGGGATGGACCGGGGAGCTGTTTTTT.